The 10 T cell receptor beta chains in this list originate from one sample, sequenced in a study of blood T cells in healthy people across ages. A J-beta primer mix and a sample-barcoded 5' primer were used in a second PCR of roughly 6 to 11 cycles. TCRdb reprocessed the 5' RACE reads with MiXCR, giving one entry per CDR3 protein. This repertoire shows around 1,800,000 distinct CDR3 sequences, approximately 39% found once; its top ten account for 20% to 25%. The specimen sequenced was blood. These receptors came from a human donor in good health.

The V and J genes are TRBV7-2 and TRBJ2-2, with D possibly being TRBD1 (5 bases). Germline V CDR1 and CDR2: SGHTA, FQGNSA. V lost 5 bases, J lost 0 bases, and 13 bases lay in between. The CDR3 covers 16 residues. CDR3 amino acids: CASSPGHFSNTGELFF. Here the CDR3 DNA reads TGTGCCAGCAGCCCAGGACACTTTTCGAACACCGGGGAGCTGTTTTTT.

In its sample, this clonotype was seen a few times. The CDR3, as DNA: TGTGCCAGCAGCGCCGGGACTATAGTGAATGAGCAGTTCTTC. Translation: CASSAGTIVNEQFF. The gene calls are TRBV12-3 or TRBV12-4 and TRBJ2-1, with TRBD2 matching 7 bases. V gave up 6 bases and J gave up 7 bases; unmatched junction bases: 9. The CDR3 totals 14 residues.

The sample holds a few counts of this clonotype. This rearrangement joins TRBV11-2 to TRBJ2-1, with TRBD2 matching 13 bases. Per germline, CDR1 SGHAT and CDR2 FQNNGV. CDR3 length: 22 residues. Germline trimming cut 5 bases from V and 0 bases from J; bases unmatched to any gene: 19. This CDR3 is CASSPTAGTSGVEQLSYNEQFF. CDR3 DNA: TGTGCCAGCAGCCCCACGGCCGGGACTAGCGGGGTCGAACAGCTCTCCTACAATGAGCAGTTCTTC.

The chain employs TRBV7-9 and TRBJ2-1; 9 bases are shared with TRBD1. The CDR3 sequence is 16 residues long. Germline V gene sequence: CDR1 SEHNR, CDR2 FQNEAQ (reference sequence). V shed 5 bases, J shed 10 bases, and the junction held 15 bases outside the gene matches. The CDR3 nucleotides are TGTGCCAGCAGCCCTCGACAGGGGGAATTTGTGTGGGAGCAGTTCTTC. Protein: CASSPRQGEFVWEQFF.

This rearrangement joins TRBV27 to TRBJ2-4, with D possibly TRBD2 on 6 matching bases. The tail of the sequence fits TRBJ2-7 better, so the J call may be wrong. The CDR3 totals 16 residues. Looked up from germline, CDR1 is MNHEY and CDR2 is SMNVEV (reference sequence). The CDR3 DNA reads TGTGCCAGCAGTTTATTTTGGGGGGAACAGGTCTACGAGCAGTACTTC. It codes for CASSLFWGEQVYEQYF.

The V call is TRBV11-2, the J call TRBJ1-1, with 8 bases matching TRBD1. The CDR3 totals 16 residues. V trimming: 2 bases; J trimming: 5 bases; junction bases outside the gene matches: 10. CDR1 and CDR2 from the germline V gene are SGHAT and FQNNGV. The CDR3 DNA is TGTGCCAGCAGCTTAATAGGGACAGGTCAATTTACTGAAGCTTTCTTT. This encodes CASSLIGTGQFTEAFF.

The chain uses TRBV24-1 and TRBJ2-1; D remains ambiguous. Trimming removed 5 bases from V and 4 bases from J, with 17 bases in between. The CDR3 extends over 16 amino acids. CDR1 and CDR2 from the germline V gene are KGHDR and SFDVKD. The CDR3 spells CATSAHIRSSYNEQFF. CDR3 DNA sequence: TGTGCCACCAGTGCCCACATAAGGTCGTCGTACAATGAGCAGTTCTTC.

The chain couples TRBV4-1 to TRBJ2-1; 9 bases agree with TRBD2. Germline loops: CDR1 MGHRA, CDR2 YSYEKL. J gave up 2 bases and V 3 bases, and 14 bases lay outside the gene matches. The CDR3 loop spans 19 amino acids. The CDR3 reads CASSQGVNVAGEPYNEQFF. CDR3 DNA: TGCGCCAGCAGCCAGGGGGTTAACGTAGCGGGGGAACCCTACAATGAGCAGTTCTTC.

This clonotype was observed a handful of times. This rearrangement joins TRBV7-6 to TRBJ1-6; no firm D call. The ends were cut back, 5 bases at V and 6 bases at J, with 5 bases in the middle. The CDR3 length is 12 residues. Germline values: CDR1 SGHVS, CDR2 FNYEAQ. For the CDR3, the DNA is TGTGCCAGCAGCACCTCTAATTCACCCCTCCACTTT. Translating gives CASSTSNSPLHF.

Details on this clonotype: A read error is possible here, since a much larger clone lies one base away. This sequence joins TRBV29-1 and TRBJ2-4; D gene unclear. This CDR3 region has 14 residues. Trimming shortened V by 0 bases and J by 13 bases, and 19 bases separated the two germline ends. Germline V gene lookup returns CDR1 SQVTM and CDR2 ANQGSEA. The CDR3, as DNA: TGCAGCGTTGAAGATGGATGGGGAATGAATGAGCAGTACTTC. It is translated as CSVEDGWGMNEQYF.